The 27 T cell receptor beta chains below all came from one sample that was sequenced in a study of shared clonotypes between healthy human individuals. Using immunoSEQ multiplex PCR, the repertoire was profiled, and TCRdb retains in-frame clones only, with some absent. This table holds 850,000 to 1,100,000 clones, 77% found once. Sample: memory CD4+ T cells from PBMCs. The subset denotes: CD45RA-negative fraction. Source of these receptors: a man aged 18 to 30 in good health. Some clones in this sample may be carry-over from other donors' samples.

Comments on this clone: Just one base apart from a much larger clone, this may be a read error. Given the absence of the conserved phenylalanine or tryptophan at the CDR3 end, a read error is likely. The chain joins TRBV29-1 to TRBJ2-7; 7 bases are a match to TRBD1. This CDR3 contains 14 residues. The V gene end was trimmed by 4 bases and the J gene end by 3 bases; junction bases not matched to a gene: 9. Germline V gives CDR1 SQVTM, CDR2 ANQGSEA. This CDR3 reads CSVGQGNMYYEQYS. CDR3 DNA: TGCAGCGTTGGACAGGGAAATATGTACTACGAGCAGTACTCC.

Ten or more counts support this clone. The chain joins TRBV7-3 to TRBJ2-1; 11 bases are a match to TRBD2. V lost 2 bases, J lost 4 bases, and 7 bases stayed unmatched. CDR3 length: 17 amino acids. Per the germline V gene, CDR1 is SGHTA and CDR2 is FQGTGA. CDR3 DNA sequence: TGTGCCAGCAGCTTAGGTAGCGGGAGGGCCAAGTACAATGAGCAGTTCTTC. Its protein product is CASSLGSGRAKYNEQFF.

The gene calls are TRBV7-2 and TRBJ1-4; 10 bases align to TRBD1. V gave up 4 bases and J gave up 7 bases; unmatched junction bases: 6. The CDR3 loop spans 15 amino acids. Looked up from germline, CDR1 is SGHTA and CDR2 is FQGNSA. As DNA, the CDR3 is TGTGCCAGCAGCTCACCGGGGACAGGGGCTGAAAAACTGTTTTTT. The encoded protein is CASSSPGTGAEKLFF.

V is TRBV28 and J is TRBJ2-7, with D perhaps matching TRBD1 (5 bases). Germline CDR1 reads MDHEN; CDR2 reads SYDVKM. The CDR3 is 13 amino acids. V was shortened by 4 bases and J by 4 bases, with 11 bases between the two germline ends. The CDR3 region is CASSSGFPYEQYF. The CDR3 bases are TGTGCCAGCAGTTCAGGGTTTCCGTACGAGCAGTACTTC.

This clone was picked up a small number of times. V usage is TRBV10-1 and J usage is TRBJ2-2; possibly TRBD2 for D (6 bases). Germline V gene sequence: CDR1 WNHNN, CDR2 SYGVQD (reference sequence). V lost 10 bases and J lost 4, with 22 bases in between. The CDR3 spans 16 residues. Here the CDR3 DNA reads TGCGCCACCATGGGTTGGAGGGGAGTAAGCACCGGGGAGCTGTTTTTT. It is translated as CATMGWRGVSTGELFF.

There are a few counts of this clone. The sample has other DNA sequences that encode this CDR3 too. The rearrangement links TRBV5-1 to TRBJ2-7; TRBD1 is a possible D gene (5 bases). Between the trimmed V and J ends, which lost 2 bases and 5 bases, there was a span of 8 bases. Germline V gene sequence: CDR1 SGHRS, CDR2 YFSETQ. This CDR3 spans 12 amino acids. Written as DNA, the CDR3 is TGCGCCAGCAGCTTCGTAGGGGACGAGCAGTACTTC. This codes for CASSFVGDEQYF. Supplemented by reference TRBV5-1 and TRBJ2-7, the full variable domain reads KAGVTQTPRYLIKTRGQQVTLSCSPISGHRSVSWYQQTPGQGLQFLFEYFSETQRNKGNFPGRFSGRQFSNSRSEMNVSTLELGDSALYLCASSFVGDEQYFGPGTRLTVT.

V is TRBV7-9 and J is TRBJ1-2; 9 bases are shared with TRBD1. The CDR3 is 13 amino acids. The V gene's germline CDR1 is SEHNR and CDR2 FQNEAQ (reference sequence). Trimming removed 5 bases from V and 8 bases from J; junction bases left unmatched: 6. The CDR3 sequence: CASSPQGAEGYTF. Written as DNA, the CDR3 is TGTGCCAGCAGCCCACAGGGGGCGGAGGGCTACACCTTC.

The chain joins TRBV7-2 to TRBJ2-1; D might be TRBD2 (5 bases). The CDR3 totals 15 residues. Trimming took off 1 base at V and 11 bases at J, with 18 bases between the two ends. CDR1 SGHTA and CDR2 FQGNSA come from the germline V gene. For the CDR3, the DNA is TGTGCCAGCAGCTTAGGGGGAGCCATTCTCAGTAAGCAGTTCTTC. Amino acid sequence: CASSLGGAILSKQFF. The complete variable domain, with remaining parts taken from reference TRBV7-2 and TRBJ2-1, reads GAGVSQSPSNKVTEKGKDVELRCDPISGHTALYWYRQSLGQGLEFLIYFQGNSAPDKSGLPSDRFSAERTGGSVSTLTIQRTQQEDSAVYLCASSLGGAILSKQFFGPGTRLTVL.

The chain has TRBV27 and TRBJ1-1; D is uncertain. The germline CDR1 and CDR2 sequences are MNHEY and SMNVEV (reference sequence). With 8 bases removed from V and 1 base from J, the gap between germline ends came to 14 bases. The CDR3 totals 14 residues. CDR3 bases: TGTGCCAGCTCAGAAATGGCCAAGAACACTGAAGCTTTCTTT. Its translation: CASSEMAKNTEAFF.

This clone was seen once. The chain carries TRBV21-1 and TRBJ1-4; whether TRBD1, the table's D call, matches the DNA was not checked. TRBV21-1 constitutes a pseudogene. CDR3 length: 17 amino acids. DNA of the CDR3: TGTGCCAGCAGCAAAGCCGGCAGGGATCAAATTAATGAAAAACTGTTTTTT. It specifies CASSKAGRDQINEKLFF.

The genes are TRBV5-1 and TRBJ1-3; D perhaps matches TRBD1 (5 bases). The germline gives CDR1 SGHRS, CDR2 YFSETQ. V gave up 3 bases and J gave up 6 bases, with 25 bases separating them. The length of the CDR3 is 18 residues. The CDR3 sequence is CASSWGLAGTVAANTIYF. As DNA, the CDR3 is TGCGCCAGCAGCTGGGGCCTTGCTGGGACTGTGGCTGCAAACACCATATATTTT.

The DNA of the CDR3 is TGTGCCAGCAGCTTAGGGGACTACAATGAGCAGTTCTTC. It is translated as CASSLGDYNEQFF. The chain is built from TRBV11-3 and TRBJ2-1; the D is unclear. The V end was cut by 1 base, the J end by 3 bases, with 4 bases between. In germline, CDR1 is SGHNT, CDR2 YENEEA. The CDR3 spans 13 residues.

The chain recombines TRBV7-8 with TRBJ2-1, with TRBD1 identical over 7 bases. V gave up 8 bases and J gave up 6 bases; unmatched junction bases: 10. The CDR3 totals 14 residues. Germline loops: CDR1 SGHVS, CDR2 FQNEAQ. CDR3 sequence: CASGRLNRGNEQFF. In DNA, the CDR3 is TGTGCCAGCGGTAGATTGAACAGGGGCAATGAGCAGTTCTTC.

This clone was picked up a small number of times. Since no conserved phenylalanine or tryptophan closes the CDR3, a read error is the likely cause. The chain carries TRBV28 and TRBJ1-1; tentatively, D is TRBD1 (5 bases). V shed 1 base and J shed 3 bases, with 15 bases lying between them. Per germline, CDR1 MDHEN and CDR2 SYDVKM. This CDR3 contains 16 residues. The CDR3 loop reads CASSLYPRVRDTEAFL. CDR3 coding DNA: TGTGCCAGCAGTTTATACCCCAGGGTTAGGGACACTGAAGCTTTCCTT.

As concerns this clone: Other nucleotide sequences in the sample specify the same CDR3. The chain is built from TRBV27 and TRBJ1-2; D unresolved. Between the trimmed V and J ends, which lost 2 bases and 2 bases, there was a span of 6 bases. The CDR3 length is 13 residues. The germline V gene encodes CDR1 MNHEY and CDR2 SMNVEV (reference sequence). The CDR3 DNA sequence: TGTGCCAGCAGTTTACAGCCAAACTATGGCTACACCTTC. Its protein is CASSLQPNYGYTF.

CDR3 sequence reads: CASNPRRGANYGYTF. The CDR3 nucleotides read TGTGCCAGCAACCCTCGGAGGGGAGCTAACTATGGCTACACCTTC. The chain employs TRBV6-6 and TRBJ1-2, with a weak D call TRBD1 (5 bases). V shed 7 bases and J shed 0 bases, with 15 bases lying between them. The germline V gene has CDR1 MNHNY and CDR2 SVGAGI (reference sequence). CDR3 size: 15 residues.

This sequence joins TRBV5-4 and TRBJ2-3; 7 nucleotides align to TRBD2. Trimming at V came to 5 bases and at J to 5 bases, leaving 8 bases not matched to a gene. The CDR3 has 14 residues. Germline loops: CDR1 SGHNT, CDR2 YYREEE (reference sequence). This CDR3 reads CASRRGGGQDTQYF. The CDR3 nucleotides read TGTGCCAGCAGACGTGGGGGAGGGCAAGATACGCAGTATTTT.

About this clone itself: A read error is possible here, since a much larger clone lies one base away. Distinct nucleotide sequences in the sample also encode this CDR3. This sequence joins TRBV28 and TRBJ2-3; D is undetermined. The germline CDR1 and CDR2 sequences are MDHEN and SYDVKM. The CDR3 loop spans 11 amino acids. Trimming left V 5 bases short and J 2 bases short, with 2 bases between. CDR3 DNA sequence: TGTGCCAGCAGTGCCACAGATACGCAGTATTTT. Amino acid sequence: CASSATDTQYF.

The CDR3: CASSLPFQPQHF. Here the CDR3 DNA reads TGTGCCAGCAGTTTGCCTTTTCAGCCCCAGCATTTT. The chain links TRBV28 to TRBJ1-5; D remains ambiguous. In germline, CDR1 is MDHEN, CDR2 SYDVKM. The length of the CDR3 is 12 residues. The V end lost 3 bases, the J end lost 6 bases, and 6 bases lay between the germline ends.

This chain connects TRBV5-4 to TRBJ2-1; 7 nucleotides align to TRBD1. The CDR3 runs 15 residues. The V and J ends lost 4 bases and 0 bases, in that order; junction bases with no gene match: 4. Germline V gene data show CDR1 as SGHNT and CDR2 as YYREEE (reference sequence). The CDR3 bases are TGTGCCAGCAGCGACGGGACAGACTCCTACAATGAGCAGTTCTTC. Translated, it gives CASSDGTDSYNEQFF.

The V call is TRBV6-1, the J call TRBJ2-7; unclear D gene. CDR3 size: 13 residues. Germline CDR1 is MNHNS and CDR2 is SASEGT. Trimming pared 1 base from V and 6 bases from J, leaving 10 bases between. This CDR3 is CASSEVRYAEQYF. The CDR3 region has the DNA TGTGCCAGCAGTGAAGTCCGGTATGCCGAGCAGTACTTC.

This sequence joins TRBV30 and TRBJ1-6, with D possibly TRBD1 on 5 matching bases. Trimming stripped 5 bases from V and 6 bases from J, with 11 bases between. Per germline, CDR1 GTSNPN and CDR2 SVGIG (reference sequence). This CDR3 contains 13 residues. Here the CDR3 reads CAWSLGVNSPLHF. The CDR3 DNA follows: TGTGCCTGGTCATTGGGGGTTAATTCACCCCTCCACTTT.

In its sample, this clone was seen once. The V call is TRBV19, the J call TRBJ1-5, with a weak D call TRBD1 (6 bases). The CDR3 covers 15 residues. With 3 bases removed from V and 4 bases from J, the gap between germline ends came to 13 bases. Germline CDR1 and CDR2: LNHDA and SQIVND (reference sequence). The CDR3 bases are TGTGCCAGTAGTATTTTAGAAAGGGGGAATCAGCCCCAGCATTTT. This translates into CASSILERGNQPQHF. The full variable domain, its missing parts supplied by reference TRBV19 and TRBJ1-5, is DGGITQSPKYLFRKEGQNVTLSCEQNLNHDAMYWYRQDPGQGLRLIYYSQIVNDFQKGDIAEGYSVSREKKESFPLTVTSAQKNPTAFYLCASSILERGNQPQHFGDGTRLSIL.

The V call is TRBV30, the J call TRBJ2-3; a possible D gene is TRBD1 (5 bases). Germline lookup yields CDR1 GTSNPN and CDR2 SVGIG (reference sequence). This CDR3 spans 15 amino acids. Trimming took off 3 bases at V and 0 bases at J, with 13 bases between the two ends. The CDR3 region has the DNA TGTGCCTGGAGCAGGAGACAGCGAAGCACAGATACGCAGTATTTT. This encodes CAWSRRQRSTDTQYF.

This rearrangement joins TRBV19 to TRBJ2-1, with D perhaps given as TRBD1 or TRBD2 (6 bases each). CDR3 length: 16 residues. Germline V gene sequence: CDR1 LNHDA, CDR2 SQIVND (reference sequence). Trimming shortened V by 2 bases and J by 5 bases, and 16 bases separated the two germline ends. The CDR3 coding sequence is TGTGCCAGTAGTATAATAGGGGGGCGGTTGGACAATGAGCAGTTCTTC. It is translated as CASSIIGGRLDNEQFF.

For this clone: This may be a read error, as it is one base from a much larger clone. The V and J genes are TRBV10-1 and TRBJ2-2; D is perhaps TRBD1 (5 bases). V lost 8 bases to trimming and J lost 7 bases, with 14 bases between them. Germline CDR1 reads WNHNN; CDR2 reads SYGVQD (reference sequence). The CDR3 contains 13 residues. The CDR3 bases are TGCGCCAGCCAGACAAGGGGCGGCGGGGAGCTGTTTTTT. This sequence encodes CASQTRGGGELFF.

The chain couples TRBV11-2 to TRBJ2-1, with D perhaps given as TRBD1 or TRBD2 (5 bases each). The CDR3 runs 12 residues. The ends were cut back, 4 bases at V and 16 bases at J, with 17 bases in the middle. CDR1 and CDR2 (germline): SGHAT, FQNNGV. The DNA of the CDR3 is TGTGCCAGCAGCTGGGGGAGCCCCTCAGGATTCTTC. Encoded protein: CASSWGSPSGFF.